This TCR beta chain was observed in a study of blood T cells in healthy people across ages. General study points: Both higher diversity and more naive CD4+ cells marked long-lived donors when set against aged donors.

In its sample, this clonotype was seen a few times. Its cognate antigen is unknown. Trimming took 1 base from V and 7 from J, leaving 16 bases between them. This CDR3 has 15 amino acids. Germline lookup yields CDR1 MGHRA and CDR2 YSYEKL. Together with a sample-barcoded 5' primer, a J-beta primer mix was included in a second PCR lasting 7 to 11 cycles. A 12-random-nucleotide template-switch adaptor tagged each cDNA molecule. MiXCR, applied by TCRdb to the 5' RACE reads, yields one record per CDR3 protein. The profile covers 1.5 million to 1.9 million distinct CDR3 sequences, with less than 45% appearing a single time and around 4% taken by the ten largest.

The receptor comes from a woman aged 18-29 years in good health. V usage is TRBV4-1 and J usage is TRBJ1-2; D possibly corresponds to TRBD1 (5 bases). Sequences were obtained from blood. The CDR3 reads CASSQGGTLVGGYTF. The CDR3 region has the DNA TGCGCCAGCAGCCAAGGGGGGACGTTGGTGGGTGGCTACACCTTC.